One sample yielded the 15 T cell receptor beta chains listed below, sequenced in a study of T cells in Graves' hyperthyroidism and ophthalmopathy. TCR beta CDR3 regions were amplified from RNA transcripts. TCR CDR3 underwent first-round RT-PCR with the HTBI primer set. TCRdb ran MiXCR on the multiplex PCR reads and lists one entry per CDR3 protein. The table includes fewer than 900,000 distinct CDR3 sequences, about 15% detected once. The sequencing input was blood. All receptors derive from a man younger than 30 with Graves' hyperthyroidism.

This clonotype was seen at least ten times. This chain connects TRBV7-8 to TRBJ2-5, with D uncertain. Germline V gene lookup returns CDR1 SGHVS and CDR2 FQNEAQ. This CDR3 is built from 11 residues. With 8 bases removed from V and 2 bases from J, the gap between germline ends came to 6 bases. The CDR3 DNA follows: TGTGCCAGCGGACGGCAAGAGACCCAGTACTTC. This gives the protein CASGRQETQYF.

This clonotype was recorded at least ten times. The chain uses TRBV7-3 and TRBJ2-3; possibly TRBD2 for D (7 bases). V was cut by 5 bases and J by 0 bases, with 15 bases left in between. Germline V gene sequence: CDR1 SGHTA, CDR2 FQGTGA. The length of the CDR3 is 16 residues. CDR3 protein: CASSNVGGGSTDTQYF. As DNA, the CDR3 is TGTGCCAGCAGCAACGTAGGGGGAGGGAGCACAGATACGCAGTATTTT.

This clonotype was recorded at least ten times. In nucleotides, the CDR3 is TGTGCCACCAGTGAACGGGTCGTAGCGGGAGGCCCAGATACGCAGTATTTT. It yields the protein CATSERVVAGGPDTQYF. This chain links TRBV24-1 with TRBJ2-3; 10 bases match TRBD2. There are 17 residues in the CDR3. The ends lost 4 bases at V and 4 bases at J; junction bases unmatched: 10. Germline V lookup: CDR1 KGHDR, CDR2 SFDVKD.

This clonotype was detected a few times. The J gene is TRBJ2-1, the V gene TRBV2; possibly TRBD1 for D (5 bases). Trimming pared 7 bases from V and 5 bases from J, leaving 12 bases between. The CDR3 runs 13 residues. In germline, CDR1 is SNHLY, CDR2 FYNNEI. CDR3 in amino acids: CASKGNRDNEQFF. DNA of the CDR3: TGTGCCAGCAAGGGGAATAGAGACAATGAGCAGTTCTTC. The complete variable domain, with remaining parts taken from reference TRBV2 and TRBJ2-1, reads EPEVTQTPSHQVTQMGQEVILRCVPISNHLYFYWYRQILGQKVEFLVSFYNNEISEKSEIFDDQFSVERPDGSNFTLKIRSTKLEDSAMYFCASKGNRDNEQFFGPGTRLTVL.

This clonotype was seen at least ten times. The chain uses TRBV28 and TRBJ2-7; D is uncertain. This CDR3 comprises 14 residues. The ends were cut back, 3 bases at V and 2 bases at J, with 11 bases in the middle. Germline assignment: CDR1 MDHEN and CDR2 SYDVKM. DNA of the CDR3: TGTGCCAGCAGTTTTTTCAGCGAAGCCTACGAGCAGTACTTC. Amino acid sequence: CASSFFSEAYEQYF. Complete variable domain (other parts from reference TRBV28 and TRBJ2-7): DVKVTQSSRYLVKRTGEKVFLECVQDMDHENMFWYRQDPGLGLRLIYFSYDVKMKEKGDIPEGYSVSREKKERFSLILESASTNQTSMYLCASSFFSEAYEQYFGPGTRLTVT.

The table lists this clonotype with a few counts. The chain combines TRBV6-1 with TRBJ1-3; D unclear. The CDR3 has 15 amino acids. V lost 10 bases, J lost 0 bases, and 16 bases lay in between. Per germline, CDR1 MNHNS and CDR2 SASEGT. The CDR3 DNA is TGTGCCATCAAACCGAGGGCGTTCTCTGGAAACACCATATATTTT. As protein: CAIKPRAFSGNTIYF.

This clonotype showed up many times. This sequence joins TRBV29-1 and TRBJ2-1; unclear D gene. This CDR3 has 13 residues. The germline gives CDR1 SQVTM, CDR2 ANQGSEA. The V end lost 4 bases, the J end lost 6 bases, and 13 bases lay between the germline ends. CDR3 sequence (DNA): TGCAGCGTTGTTGGCGTACCCTTCAATGAGCAGTTCTTC. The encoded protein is CSVVGVPFNEQFF.

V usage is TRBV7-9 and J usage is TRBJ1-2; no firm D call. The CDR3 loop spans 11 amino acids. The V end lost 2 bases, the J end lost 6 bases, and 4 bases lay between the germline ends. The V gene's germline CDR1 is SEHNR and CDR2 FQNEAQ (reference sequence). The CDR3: CASSLNDGYTF. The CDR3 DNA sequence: TGTGCCAGCAGCTTAAACGATGGCTACACCTTC.

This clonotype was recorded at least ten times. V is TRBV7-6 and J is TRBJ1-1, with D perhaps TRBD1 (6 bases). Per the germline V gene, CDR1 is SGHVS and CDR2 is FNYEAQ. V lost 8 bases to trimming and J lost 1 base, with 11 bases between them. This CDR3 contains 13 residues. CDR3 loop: CASRGQQNTEAFF. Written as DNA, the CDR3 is TGTGCCAGCCGAGGACAGCAGAACACTGAAGCTTTCTTT.

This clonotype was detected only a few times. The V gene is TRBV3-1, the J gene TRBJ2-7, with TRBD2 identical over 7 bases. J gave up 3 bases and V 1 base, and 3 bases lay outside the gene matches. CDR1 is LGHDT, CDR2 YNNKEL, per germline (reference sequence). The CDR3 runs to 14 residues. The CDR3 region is CASSQAASGYEQYF. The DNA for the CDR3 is TGTGCCAGCAGCCAAGCGGCTAGCGGCTACGAGCAGTACTTC.

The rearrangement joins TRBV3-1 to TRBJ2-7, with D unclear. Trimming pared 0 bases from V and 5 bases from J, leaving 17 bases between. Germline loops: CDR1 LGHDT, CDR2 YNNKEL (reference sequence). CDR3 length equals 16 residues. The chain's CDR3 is CASSQDRSSRDNEQYF. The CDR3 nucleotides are TGTGCCAGCAGCCAAGATCGGTCTTCCCGCGACAACGAGCAGTACTTC.

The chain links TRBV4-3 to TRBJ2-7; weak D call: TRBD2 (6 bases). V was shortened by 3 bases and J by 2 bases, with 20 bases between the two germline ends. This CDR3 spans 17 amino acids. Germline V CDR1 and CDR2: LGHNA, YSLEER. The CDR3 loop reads CASSQTPGTSSAYEQYF. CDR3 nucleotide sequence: TGCGCCAGCAGCCAGACCCCCGGGACTTCGTCCGCCTACGAGCAGTACTTC.

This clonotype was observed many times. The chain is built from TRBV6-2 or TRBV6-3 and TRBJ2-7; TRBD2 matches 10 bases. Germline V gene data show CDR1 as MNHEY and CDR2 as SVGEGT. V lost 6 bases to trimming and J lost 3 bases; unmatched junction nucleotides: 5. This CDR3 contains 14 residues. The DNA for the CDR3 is TGTGCCAGCAGCTATACTAGCGGGAACTACGAGCAGTACTTC. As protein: CASSYTSGNYEQYF.

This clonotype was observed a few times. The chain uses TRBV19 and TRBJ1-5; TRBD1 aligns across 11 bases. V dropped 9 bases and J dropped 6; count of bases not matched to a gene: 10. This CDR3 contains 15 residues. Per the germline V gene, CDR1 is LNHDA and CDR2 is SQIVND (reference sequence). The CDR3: CASSSPGQGVQPQHF. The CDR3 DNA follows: TGTGCCAGCTCCAGTCCGGGACAGGGGGTTCAGCCCCAGCATTTT.

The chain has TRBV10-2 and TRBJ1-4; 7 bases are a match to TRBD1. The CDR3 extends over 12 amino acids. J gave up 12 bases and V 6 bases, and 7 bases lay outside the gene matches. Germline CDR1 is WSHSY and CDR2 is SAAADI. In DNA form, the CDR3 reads TGCGCCAGCAGCGAACAGGGGAAGGAACTGTTTTTT. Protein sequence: CASSEQGKELFF.